This T cell receptor beta chain appears in the sequencing data of a study of vaccination and CD4 T cells after COVID-19. The wider study: There were six male and four female convalescents, and two of them were Hispanic.

This CDR3 is 15 amino acids long. From germline, CDR1 is SNHLY and CDR2 FYNNEI. V was pared by 6 bases and J by 1 base, with 14 bases between. Cultured CD4+ T cell DNA underwent sequencing with the Oncomine TCR Beta short-read assay. TCRdb analysed the PCR reads with MiXCR anew, one entry per CDR3 protein. The sample carries over 8,000 distinct CDR3 sequences, around 58% recorded once. The treatment: 10-day PBMC culture with coronavirus spike peptide pools or control peptides (ViraFEST assay). ViraFEST grew antigen-specific T cells using peptide pools, then sequenced TCRs. Fewer than 2.5 million PBMCs per well were cultured with 8.5 to 10 IU/ml IL-2 and about 11 ug/ml peptide pools. Worth noting for this clonotype: Its antigen is unidentified.

Sequenced: CD4+ T cells from blood, cultured in vitro. The sequence was collected from a human donor who had recovered from COVID-19. The V gene is TRBV2, the J gene TRBJ2-3; D might be TRBD2 (7 bases). CDR3: CASSRGGGGTDTQYF. The CDR3 nucleotides read TGTGCCAGCAGCCGAGGAGGGGGGGGCACAGATACGCAGTATTTT.